A single sample is the source of the 25 T cell receptor beta chains below, sequenced in a study of metastatic and nonmetastatic thyroid tumors. Treatment of any kind had been given to no patient before thyroid surgery. TCRdb reanalyzed the PCR reads via MiXCR. The profile shows tens of thousands of clones, over 9.5% of them singletons. Sequencing was performed on blood. These receptors were obtained from a female donor with papillary thyroid cancer or a benign thyroid nodule (not recorded which). Some clones in this sample may be carry-over from other donors' samples.

In this sample, this clone turned up many times. This sequence joins TRBV29-1 and TRBJ1-2; D is perhaps TRBD1 (6 bases). This CDR3 has 14 residues. Trimming stripped 7 bases from V and 4 bases from J, with 19 bases between. Germline lookup yields CDR1 SQVTM and CDR2 ANQGSEA. As DNA, the CDR3 is TGCAGCGCTGACATTGGGGGCGCAGGCTATGGCTACACCTTC. Its translation is CSADIGGAGYGYTF.

In its sample, this clone was seen many times. The chain employs TRBV20-1 and TRBJ2-7; weak D call: TRBD2 (6 bases). The ends were cut back, 5 bases at V and 0 bases at J, with 8 bases in the middle. CDR1 is DFQATT, CDR2 SNEGSKA, per germline (reference sequence). The CDR3 is 12 residues long. The CDR3 DNA follows: TGCAGTGCTGGGGGGAACTCCTACGAGCAGTACTTC. Protein product: CSAGGNSYEQYF.

About this clone: Sequence at one end of the junction differs from germline and may be a read error. The same CDR3 can be traced to other DNA sequences in this sample. This chain joins TRBV19 and TRBJ1-6; the D gene is possibly TRBD1 (5 bases). The CDR3 is 17 residues long. CDR1 LNHDA and CDR2 SQIVND come from the germline V gene (reference sequence). CDR3 loop: CASSIRQGSSYNSPLHF. The CDR3 DNA sequence: TGTGCCAGTAGTATTCGCCAGGGAAGCTCATATAATTCACCACTCCACTTT.

Turning to this clone: A read error may account for a junction end that differs from germline. This sample also contains other DNA sequences that code for the same CDR3. J is TRBJ1-5 and V is TRBV7-9, with TRBD1 as a possible D gene (5 bases). Germline V gene lookup returns CDR1 SEHNR and CDR2 FQNEAQ (reference sequence). This CDR3 has 15 amino acids. CDR3 sequence reads: CASSQATGGNQPQHF. The CDR3 DNA is TGTGCCAGCAGTCAAGCAACAGGAGGCAATCAGCCCCAGCATTTC.

This clone has a handful of counts. The J gene is TRBJ2-2, the V gene TRBV6-2 or TRBV6-3; D not resolved. The CDR3 contains 13 residues. Germline V gene lookup returns CDR1 MNHEY and CDR2 SVGEGT. V was pared by 7 bases and J by 7 bases, with 13 bases between. This chain's CDR3 is CASTSSLGGELFF. The CDR3 DNA reads as TGTGCCAGCACTTCCTCCCTGGGCGGGGAGCTGTTTTTT.

This clone was seen many times. Just one base apart from a much larger clone, this may be a read error. The V gene is TRBV7-2, the J gene TRBJ1-5; possibly TRBD1 for D (6 bases). V was shortened by 2 bases and J by 1 base, with 12 bases between the two germline ends. The CDR3 is made up of 16 amino acids. Germline CDR1 is SGHTA and CDR2 is FQGNSA. The CDR3 coding sequence is TGTGCCAGCAGCTTAACGGGGGGCGCGAGCAATCAGCCCCAGCATTTT. Protein: CASSLTGGASNQPQHF.

A few counts support this clone. Germline and junction disagree at one end, which may indicate a read error. The chain has TRBV10-3 and TRBJ1-6; D perhaps matches TRBD1 (6 bases). This CDR3 contains 13 residues. Germline assignment: CDR1 ENHRY and CDR2 SYGVKD. The CDR3 here is CVIRTGGNSPLHF. The CDR3 nucleotides are TGTGTCATCAGGACGGGGGGCAATTCACCCCTCCACTTT.

The chain couples TRBV3-1 to TRBJ1-4, with D unresolved. Trimming removed 7 bases at V and 7 bases at J, with 22 bases between. The CDR3 covers 16 residues. Germline values: CDR1 LGHDT, CDR2 YNNKEL (reference sequence). CDR3 nucleotide sequence: TGTGCCAGCACACCTTCGCGATCCCGGGATGGTGAAAAACTGTTTTTT. As protein: CASTPSRSRDGEKLFF. Complete variable domain (other parts from reference TRBV3-1 and TRBJ1-4): DTAVSQTPKYLVTQMGNDKSIKCEQNLGHDTMYWYKQDSKKFLKIMFSYNNKELIINETVPNRFSPKSPDKAHLNLHINSLELGDSAVYFCASTPSRSRDGEKLFFGSGTQLSVL.

This rearrangement joins TRBV20-1 to TRBJ1-1; D is unresolved. This CDR3 comprises 13 residues. Trimming took off 1 base at V and 4 bases at J, with 10 bases between the two ends. Germline-derived CDR1 and CDR2 are DFQATT and SNEGSKA (reference sequence). The CDR3 bases are TGCAGTGCTAGAGGTGGGTTCCCCACTGAAGCTTTCTTT. Amino acid sequence: CSARGGFPTEAFF.

This clone was recorded many times. The gene calls are TRBV3-1 and TRBJ2-2; 8 bases fit TRBD1. CDR1 is LGHDT, CDR2 YNNKEL, per germline (reference sequence). The CDR3 consists of 15 residues. The V segment lost 8 bases and the J segment 0 bases; nucleotides outside the gene matches: 5. In nucleotides, the CDR3 is TGTGCCAGCGGAACACAGGGGGCGAACACCGGGGAGCTGTTTTTT. Amino acids: CASGTQGANTGELFF.

With regard to this clone: Since a much larger clone is just one base distant, this may be a read error. Given the absence of the conserved phenylalanine or tryptophan at the CDR3 end, a read error is likely. V and J are TRBV29-1 and TRBJ1-2; unclear D gene. The CDR3 contains 12 residues. Deletions cut 6 bases from V and 2 bases from J, with 10 bases between. From germline, CDR1 is SQVTM and CDR2 ANQGSEA. The CDR3 loop is CSVGGRNYGYTL. CDR3 coding DNA: TGCAGCGTCGGAGGCAGAAACTATGGCTACACCCTC.

This clone was observed at least ten times. The chain is built from TRBV20-1 and TRBJ2-3, with D hard to call. The germline V gene encodes CDR1 DFQATT and CDR2 SNEGSKA (reference sequence). The CDR3 extends over 13 amino acids. V was clipped by 0 bases and J by 6 bases, with 10 bases between them. The CDR3 is CSARDETLDTQYF. CDR3 coding DNA: TGCAGTGCTAGAGACGAGACGCTGGATACGCAGTATTTT.

This clone was counted many times. It may be a read error: a sequence one base away is much more abundant. In the same sample, other DNA sequences code for this CDR3. V gene TRBV11-2 combines with J gene TRBJ2-2; D may match TRBD1 or TRBD2 (5 bases each). This CDR3 region has 16 residues. Germline V lookup: CDR1 SGHAT, CDR2 FQNNGV. CDR3 sequence (DNA): TGTGCCAGCAGCTCGCCCCACAGCGCCGTTTTGGGGGAGCCGTTTTTT. Translated, it gives CASSSPHSAVLGEPFF.

This clone was counted ten times or more. The rearrangement links TRBV10-3 to TRBJ2-7; a weak D match, TRBD2 (5 bases). The CDR3 is 14 amino acids. Trimming took 8 bases from V and 1 from J, leaving 15 bases between them. Germline V gene lookup returns CDR1 ENHRY and CDR2 SYGVKD. The CDR3 is CAISRGLASYEQYF. DNA of the CDR3: TGTGCCATCTCCAGAGGCCTAGCATCCTACGAGCAGTACTTC.

CDR3 loop: CASSGETGINPQHF. The CDR3 DNA is TGTGCCAGCAGTGGGGAGACAGGAATCAATCCCCAGCATTTT. V and J are TRBV6-1 and TRBJ1-5; a weak D match, TRBD1 (6 bases). CDR1 is MNHNS, CDR2 SASEGT, per germline. The V end lost 4 bases, the J end lost 10 bases, and 17 bases lay between the germline ends. The CDR3 spans 14 residues.

This clone came up many times. The rearrangement uses TRBV20-1 and TRBJ2-3, with 11 positions matching TRBD2. Germline V gives CDR1 DFQATT, CDR2 SNEGSKA (reference sequence). This CDR3 region has 17 residues. Trimming took 0 bases from V and 1 from J; bases not matched to a gene: 6. CDR3 in DNA: TGCAGTGCTAGAGATCTGACTAGCGGGGAGGGCACAGATACGCAGTATTTT. Translated: CSARDLTSGEGTDTQYF.

Sample share makes this clone medium-sized (0.01 to 0.1%). Within the sample, other DNA sequences also encode this same CDR3. The chain combines TRBV6-1 with TRBJ1-5; no reliable D call. V was trimmed by 2 bases and J by 3 bases, leaving 5 bases between them. The CDR3 covers 13 residues. Germline CDR1 is MNHNS and CDR2 is SASEGT. The CDR3, as DNA: TGTGCCAGCAGTGAAAATCCCAATCAGCCCCAGCATTTT. It is translated as CASSENPNQPQHF.

In regard to this clone: A clone one base away is much larger, so this may be a read error. J is TRBJ1-1 and V is TRBV9; D remains ambiguous. The length of the CDR3 is 13 residues. CDR1 SGDLS and CDR2 YYNGEE come from the germline V gene. CDR3 nucleotides: TGTGCCAGCAGCGTCTCCCCTCACACTGAAGCTTCCTTT. Residues: CASSVSPHTEASF.

Relative to its sample, this clone is medium-sized. V usage is TRBV6-4 and J usage is TRBJ2-1, with D maybe TRBD2 (5 bases). Germline V gene data show CDR1 as MRHNA and CDR2 as SNTAGT. Trimming stripped 5 bases from V and 7 bases from J, with 9 bases between. This CDR3 has 12 residues. In DNA, the CDR3 is TGTGCCAGCAGTCCCACGGGGAATGAGCAGTTCTTC. It encodes CASSPTGNEQFF.

In DNA form, the CDR3 reads TGTGCCAGCAGCCCAAATCGTGAGTACTCCTACGAGCAGTACTTC. Translated: CASSPNREYSYEQYF. This chain connects TRBV3-1 to TRBJ2-7; no definite D call. Trimming took off 4 bases at V and 0 bases at J, with 13 bases between the two ends. CDR3 length: 15 residues. CDR1 is LGHDT and CDR2 is YNNKEL in the germline V gene (reference sequence).

In DNA, the CDR3 is TGTGCCAGCAGTTTCGGGGACAGGGGAATTAGGGGCTACACCTTC. Encoded protein: CASSFGDRGIRGYTF. The chain uses TRBV6-1 and TRBJ1-2; 10 nucleotides match TRBD1. The CDR3 is 15 amino acids. The V gene's germline CDR1 is MNHNS and CDR2 SASEGT. V lost 5 bases, J lost 8 bases, and 11 bases stayed unmatched.

The table lists this clone with many counts. The J gene is TRBJ2-1, the V gene TRBV12-5, with 10 bases that match TRBD1. This CDR3 comprises 16 residues. Germline CDR1 LGHNT, CDR2 FRNRAP. V lost 1 base and J lost 5; bases outside the gene matches: 5. The CDR3 DNA follows: TGTGCTAGTGGTTTGGGAACCGGGACAGGGGACAATGAGCAGTTCTTC. It yields the protein CASGLGTGTGDNEQFF.

This clone was found many times. The V call is TRBV6-2 or TRBV6-3, the J call TRBJ1-1; 8 nucleotides align to TRBD1. Trimming took 5 bases from V and 1 from J; bases not matched to a gene: 6. Looked up from germline, CDR1 is MNHEY and CDR2 is SVGEGT. CDR3 length: 15 amino acids. The CDR3, as DNA: TGTGCCAGCAGTAACACCGGGACAGGGAACACTGAAGCTTTCTTT. It yields the protein CASSNTGTGNTEAFF.

This clone came up a few times. The same CDR3 arises from other DNA sequences in this sample as well. The genes are TRBV18 and TRBJ1-1; D is unclear. CDR1 and CDR2 (germline): KGHSH, LQKENI. The V end lost 2 bases, the J end lost 8 bases, and 15 bases lay between the germline ends. The CDR3 extends over 14 amino acids. CDR3: CASSPVAFGPEAFF. CDR3 sequence (DNA): TGTGCCAGCTCACCAGTTGCCTTCGGGCCCGAAGCTTTCTTT.

This clone was counted ten times or more. This chain uses TRBV19 with TRBJ2-3, with TRBD1 identical over 11 bases. Germline V gene sequence: CDR1 LNHDA, CDR2 SQIVND (reference sequence). The CDR3 spans 16 residues. The trim removed 5 bases at V and 2 bases at J, leaving 6 bases unmatched. The CDR3 coding sequence is TGTGCCAGTAGTGCTCAGGACAGGGGGCCCACAGATACGCAGTATTTT. Residues: CASSAQDRGPTDTQYF.